The source of this T cell receptor (beta chain) is a study of Tregs in tolerant kidney transplant recipients. Unstimulated regulatory T cells (CD4+CD25+CD127-), CD4+CD25- non-regulatory cells, CD4 and CD8 cells were FACS-sorted from thawed PBMCs. Sequencing was performed with immunoSEQ multiplex PCR; in TCRdb, only in-frame clones are kept and a portion is missing. Seen here are more than 90,000 clones, about 90% observed once, and the top ten hold more than 0.45%. This CDR3 has 14 amino acids. Germline trimming cut 1 base from V and 7 bases from J; bases unmatched to any gene: 3. Germline CDR1 is SEHNR and CDR2 is FQNEAQ (reference sequence). In regard to this clone: Its specificity is unknown.

Points from the study as a whole: The most relevant donor-specific Treg TCRbeta repertoire apparently came from expansion with activated donor B cells. The small number of patients limits these findings pending further validation.

The receptor was isolated from a human donor in good health. Specimen: CD4+ T cells from blood. This chain joins TRBV7-9 and TRBJ1-4; 7 nucleotides align to TRBD1. The CDR3 DNA follows: TGTGCCAGCAGCTTAGAGGGGGCGATTGAAAAACTGTTTTTT. Its translation: CASSLEGAIEKLFF.